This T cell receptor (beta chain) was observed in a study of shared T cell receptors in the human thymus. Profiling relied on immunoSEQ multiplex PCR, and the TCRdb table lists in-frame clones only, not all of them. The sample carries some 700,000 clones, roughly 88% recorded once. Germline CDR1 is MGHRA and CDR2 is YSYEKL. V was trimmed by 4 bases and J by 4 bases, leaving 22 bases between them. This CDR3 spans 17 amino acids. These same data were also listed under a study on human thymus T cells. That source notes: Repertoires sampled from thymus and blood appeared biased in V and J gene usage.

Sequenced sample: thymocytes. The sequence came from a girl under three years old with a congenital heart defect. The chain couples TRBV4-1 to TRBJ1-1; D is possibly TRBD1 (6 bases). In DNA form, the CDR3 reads TGCGCCAGCAGCCGCCAAGATTTAGGGGACAAAACCACTGAAGCTTTCTTT. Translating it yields CASSRQDLGDKTTEAFF.